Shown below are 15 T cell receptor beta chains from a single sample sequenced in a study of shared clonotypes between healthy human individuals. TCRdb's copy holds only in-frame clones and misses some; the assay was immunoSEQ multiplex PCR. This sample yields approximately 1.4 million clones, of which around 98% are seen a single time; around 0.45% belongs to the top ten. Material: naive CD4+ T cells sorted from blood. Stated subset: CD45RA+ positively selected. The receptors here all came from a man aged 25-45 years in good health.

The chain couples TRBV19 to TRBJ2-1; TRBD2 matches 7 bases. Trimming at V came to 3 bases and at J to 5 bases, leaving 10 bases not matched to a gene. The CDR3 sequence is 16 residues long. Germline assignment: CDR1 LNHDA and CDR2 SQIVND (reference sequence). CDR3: CASSILGLDLHNEQFF. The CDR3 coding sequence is TGTGCCAGTAGTATTCTTGGACTAGATCTACACAATGAGCAGTTCTTC.

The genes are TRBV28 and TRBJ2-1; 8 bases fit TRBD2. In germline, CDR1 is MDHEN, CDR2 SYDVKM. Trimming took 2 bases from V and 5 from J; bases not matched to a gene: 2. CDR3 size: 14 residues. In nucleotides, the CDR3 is TGTGCCAGCAGTTTAGGTAGCGGGGACAATGAGCAGTTCTTC. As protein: CASSLGSGDNEQFF.

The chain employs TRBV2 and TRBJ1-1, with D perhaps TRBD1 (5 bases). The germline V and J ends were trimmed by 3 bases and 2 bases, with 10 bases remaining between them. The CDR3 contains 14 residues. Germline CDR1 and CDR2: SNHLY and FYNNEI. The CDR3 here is CASSDWGGNTEAFF. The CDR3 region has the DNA TGTGCCAGCAGTGATTGGGGCGGAAACACTGAAGCTTTCTTT.

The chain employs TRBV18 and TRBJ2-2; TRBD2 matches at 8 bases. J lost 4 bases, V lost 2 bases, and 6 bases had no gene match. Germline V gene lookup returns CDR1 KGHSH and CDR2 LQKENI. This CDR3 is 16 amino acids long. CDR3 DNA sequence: TGTGCCAGCTCACCATCGACTAGCGTCGGCACCGGGGAGCTGTTTTTT. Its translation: CASSPSTSVGTGELFF.

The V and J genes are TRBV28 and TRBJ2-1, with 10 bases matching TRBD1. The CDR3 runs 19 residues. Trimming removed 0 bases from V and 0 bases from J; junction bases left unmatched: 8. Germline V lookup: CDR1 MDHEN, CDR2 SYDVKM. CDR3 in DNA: TGTGCCAGCAGTTTATGGGGGACAGGGGCAAGGAGCTCCTACAATGAGCAGTTCTTC. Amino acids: CASSLWGTGARSSYNEQFF.

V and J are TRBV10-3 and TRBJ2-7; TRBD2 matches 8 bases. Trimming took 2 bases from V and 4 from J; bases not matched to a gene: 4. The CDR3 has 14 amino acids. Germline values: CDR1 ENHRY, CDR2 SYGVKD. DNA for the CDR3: TGTGCCATCAGTGAGGTCGAGCGGGAGTACGAGCAGTACTTC. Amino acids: CAISEVEREYEQYF.

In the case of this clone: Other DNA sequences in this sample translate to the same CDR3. The CDR3 is CASSLSGSSYEQYF. CDR3 DNA: TGTGCCAGCAGTTTGAGCGGAAGCTCCTACGAGCAGTACTTC. The V call is TRBV27, the J call TRBJ2-7, with D maybe TRBD2 (5 bases). The V gene lost 3 bases and the J gene lost 0 bases, with 9 bases spanning the gap. Germline-derived CDR1 and CDR2 are MNHEY and SMNVEV (reference sequence). The CDR3 extends over 14 amino acids.

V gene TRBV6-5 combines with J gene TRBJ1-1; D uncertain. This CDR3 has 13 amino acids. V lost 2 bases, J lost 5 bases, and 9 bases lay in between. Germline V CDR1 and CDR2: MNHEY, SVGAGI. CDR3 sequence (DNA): TGTGCCAGCAGTTACCTTCCGGGGACTGAAGCTTTCTTT. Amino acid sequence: CASSYLPGTEAFF.

The CDR3 here is CASSMGARLNQPQHF. The CDR3 nucleotides read TGTGCCAGTAGTATGGGGGCGCGTCTTAATCAGCCCCAGCATTTT. The chain combines TRBV19 with TRBJ1-5, with TRBD1 as a possible D gene (6 bases). CDR3 length equals 15 residues. Trimming pared 3 bases from V and 4 bases from J, leaving 13 bases between. Germline V CDR1 and CDR2: LNHDA, SQIVND (reference sequence).

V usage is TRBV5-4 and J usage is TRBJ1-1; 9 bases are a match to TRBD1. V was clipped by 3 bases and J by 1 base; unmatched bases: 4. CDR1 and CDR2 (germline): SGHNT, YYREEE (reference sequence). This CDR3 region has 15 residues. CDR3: CASSYTGGRNTEAFF. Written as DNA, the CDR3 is TGTGCCAGCAGCTATACAGGGGGCAGGAACACTGAAGCTTTCTTT.

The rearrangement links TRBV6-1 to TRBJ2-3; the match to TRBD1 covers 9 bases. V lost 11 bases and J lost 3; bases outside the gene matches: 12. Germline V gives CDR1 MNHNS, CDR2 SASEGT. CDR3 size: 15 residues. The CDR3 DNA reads TGTGCCGGGAAGGGAGCCGGGACAGGGACAGATACGCAGTATTTT. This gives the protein CAGKGAGTGTDTQYF.

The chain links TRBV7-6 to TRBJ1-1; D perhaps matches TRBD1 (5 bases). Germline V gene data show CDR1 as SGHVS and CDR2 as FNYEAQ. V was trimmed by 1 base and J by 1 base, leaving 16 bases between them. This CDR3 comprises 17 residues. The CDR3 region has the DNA TGTGCCAGCAGCTTAGGCGGCTGGGGCGCAGGGAACACTGAAGCTTTCTTT. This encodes CASSLGGWGAGNTEAFF.

CDR3 DNA: TGTGCCAGCAGCCTGCTCGGGGTCGGCAATGAAAAACTGTTTTTT. Protein product: CASSLLGVGNEKLFF. The chain employs TRBV14 and TRBJ1-4; D is uncertain. CDR3 length equals 15 residues. Germline assignment: CDR1 SGHDN and CDR2 FVKESK. Trimming pared 4 bases from V and 5 bases from J, leaving 14 bases between.

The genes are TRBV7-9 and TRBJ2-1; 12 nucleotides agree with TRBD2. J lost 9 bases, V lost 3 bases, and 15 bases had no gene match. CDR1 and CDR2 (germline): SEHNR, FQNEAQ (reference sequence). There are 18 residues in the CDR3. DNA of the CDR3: TGTGCCAGCAGCTTCAGAGGTGGGCTAGCGGGAGGGTTTACTGAGCAGTTCTTC. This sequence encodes CASSFRGGLAGGFTEQFF.

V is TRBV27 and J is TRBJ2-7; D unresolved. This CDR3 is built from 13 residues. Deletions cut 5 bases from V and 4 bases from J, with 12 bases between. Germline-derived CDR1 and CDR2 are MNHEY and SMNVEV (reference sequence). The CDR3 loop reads CASSPLGEYEQYF. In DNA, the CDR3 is TGTGCCAGCAGTCCCCTCGGAGAATACGAGCAGTACTTC.